This entry concerns a single TCR beta chain. Antigen specificity is unknown. Germline assignment: CDR1 MDHEN and CDR2 SYDVKM. V lost 8 bases, J lost 7 bases, and 6 bases stayed unmatched. The CDR3 has 13 residues. These data are taken from a study of cytomegalovirus exposure and HLA in healthy donors. Across the study: HLA-typed donors contributed 65 million to 95 million unique TCRs, which were held in an early data release.

Primers: 60 Vbeta forward and 13 Jbeta reverse. Sequencing used immunoSEQ multiplex PCR; TCRdb keeps in-frame clones, though not all of them. The table includes 20,000 to 25,000 clones, roughly 79% detected once. Notes on the study in general: Based on reports, TCR beta sequences accurately predicted HLA-A and HLA-B alleles for most subjects. It was reported that the classifier diagnosed cytomegalovirus status with high specificity and sensitivity in both the original and validation cohorts.

The chain links TRBV28 to TRBJ2-1, with 9 bases aligning to TRBD1. This TCR derives from a male donor in good health and CMV-seronegative. Sequenced: PBMCs. The CDR3 spells CASSGQGMNEQFF. The CDR3 bases are TGTGCCAGCTCCGGACAGGGGATGAATGAGCAGTTCTTC.